Below, 17 T cell receptor beta chains from the same sample are listed, as sequenced in a study of cytomegalovirus exposure and HLA in healthy donors. Vbeta (60) and Jbeta (13) primers were used in the PCR. Clones were read by immunoSEQ multiplex PCR, and TCRdb kept only the in-frame ones, dropping some. The sample records 180,000 or so clones, approximately 73% being singletons. Sequenced input: PBMCs. The receptors derive from a woman aged 25 to 39 in good health and CMV-seropositive.

The chain carries TRBV5-6 and TRBJ2-7; perhaps TRBD2 as D (6 bases). Germline V CDR1 and CDR2: SGHDT, YYEEEE. This CDR3 comprises 15 residues. V lost 7 bases, J lost 4 bases, and 21 bases lay in between. Written as DNA, the CDR3 is TGTGCCAGCCATGGGGGGAGAGGGAGCAGGTACGAGCAGTACTTC. Translating gives CASHGGRGSRYEQYF.

This clone was seen only a few times. V and J are TRBV6-6 and TRBJ1-6, with 9 bases aligning to TRBD1. The CDR3 contains 14 residues. Looked up from germline, CDR1 is MNHNY and CDR2 is SVGAGI (reference sequence). J was trimmed by 3 bases and V by 10 bases; bases with no gene match: 4. The CDR3 DNA follows: TGTGCCACGGGGACAGGGAACTATAATTCACCCCTCCACTTT. It specifies CATGTGNYNSPLHF.

The J gene is TRBJ2-7, the V gene TRBV29-1, with D possibly being TRBD1 (6 bases). The CDR3 loop spans 14 amino acids. With 0 bases removed from V and 1 base from J, the gap between germline ends came to 10 bases. Per germline, CDR1 SQVTM and CDR2 ANQGSEA. The chain's CDR3 is CSVEDQGQSYEQYF. CDR3 sequence (DNA): TGCAGCGTTGAAGATCAAGGACAGTCCTACGAGCAGTACTTC.

V is TRBV7-8 and J is TRBJ1-1; the D is unclear. The CDR3 extends over 14 amino acids. Germline lookup yields CDR1 SGHVS and CDR2 FQNEAQ. V lost 2 bases, J lost 5 bases, and 12 bases lay in between. For the CDR3, the DNA is TGTGCCAGCAGCTTATTAGTTATGCGTACTGAAGCTTTCTTT. It translates to CASSLLVMRTEAFF.

This rearrangement joins TRBV11-3 to TRBJ1-4; 7 bases align to TRBD1. The germline CDR1 and CDR2 sequences are SGHNT and YENEEA. V was pared by 7 bases and J by 2 bases, with 4 bases of the junction left unmatched. CDR3 size: 14 residues. CDR3 sequence reads: CASTLTGTNEKLFF. DNA for the CDR3: TGTGCCAGCACCTTGACAGGGACTAATGAAAAACTGTTTTTT.

This chain links TRBV19 with TRBJ1-1; 7 nucleotides line up with TRBD1. This CDR3 has 18 amino acids. V was pared by 5 bases and J by 5 bases, with 20 bases of the junction left unmatched. Germline V gene sequence: CDR1 LNHDA, CDR2 SQIVND (reference sequence). CDR3 coding DNA: TGTGCCAGTAGTTCGGAAGGGATAGACAGGGCCTGGTTGACTGAAGCTTTCTTT. Encoded protein: CASSSEGIDRAWLTEAFF.

This clone appeared once. In nucleotides, the CDR3 is TGTGCCAGCAGTCAAACTACCTACGAGCAGTACTTC. Translated, it gives CASSQTTYEQYF. The chain uses TRBV25-1 and TRBJ2-7; D gene uncertain. Trimming took off 5 bases at V and 2 bases at J, with 7 bases between the two ends. The germline V gene encodes CDR1 MGHDK and CDR2 SYGVNS. The CDR3 consists of 12 residues.

V gene TRBV28 combines with J gene TRBJ1-2; TRBD1 aligns across 7 bases. Germline CDR1 is MDHEN and CDR2 is SYDVKM. The length of the CDR3 is 15 residues. V was clipped by 7 bases and J by 6 bases; unmatched bases: 14. The CDR3 is CASTLAGQRLHGYTF. The CDR3 nucleotides read TGTGCCAGCACCCTGGCGGGACAGAGACTTCATGGCTACACCTTC.

This clone was found once. The chain couples TRBV28 to TRBJ1-5; weak D call: TRBD1 (5 bases). The CDR3 runs 14 residues. Trimming removed 5 bases from V and 5 bases from J, with 13 bases in between. The germline gives CDR1 MDHEN, CDR2 SYDVKM. The CDR3 loop reads CASSGGGGHQPQHF. The CDR3 coding sequence is TGTGCCAGCAGTGGGGGGGGTGGGCATCAGCCCCAGCATTTT.

The gene calls are TRBV18 and TRBJ1-5; no clear D gene. CDR1 is KGHSH, CDR2 LQKENI, per germline. Trimming removed 3 bases from V and 7 bases from J, with 10 bases in between. This CDR3 has 13 residues. Here the CDR3 DNA reads TGTGCCAGCTCACCCGGGGAAGAACAGCCCCAGCATTTT. Its protein product is CASSPGEEQPQHF.

The chain links TRBV5-1 to TRBJ2-5, with D tentatively TRBD2 (5 bases). The CDR3 has 13 amino acids. The ends were cut back, 0 bases at V and 6 bases at J, with 9 bases in the middle. The germline CDR1 and CDR2 sequences are SGHRS and YFSETQ. The CDR3 sequence: CASSLEPGKTQYF. The CDR3 nucleotides are TGCGCCAGCAGCTTGGAACCGGGAAAGACCCAGTACTTC.

CDR3 in amino acids: CASSQGGVAGQQETQYF. CDR3 DNA: TGTGCCAGCAGCCAGGGGGGCGTTGCGGGACAGCAAGAGACCCAGTACTTC. V gene TRBV4-2 combines with J gene TRBJ2-5, with D possibly being TRBD1 (7 bases). Germline loops: CDR1 LGHNA, CDR2 YNFKEQ. V was clipped by 3 bases and J by 2 bases, with 19 bases between them. The CDR3 has 17 amino acids.

The chain employs TRBV5-4 and TRBJ2-3; TRBD1 might be the D (5 bases). Germline assignment: CDR1 SGHNT and CDR2 YYREEE (reference sequence). The CDR3 totals 16 residues. V shed 0 bases and J shed 3 bases, with 14 bases lying between them. Here the CDR3 reads CASSLVPGWDTDTQYF. The DNA for the CDR3 is TGTGCCAGCAGCTTGGTTCCAGGGTGGGATACAGATACGCAGTATTTT. Looking up the rest from reference TRBV5-4 and TRBJ2-3 gives the full variable domain: ETGVTQSPTHLIKTRGQQVTLRCSSQSGHNTVSWYQQALGQGPQFIFQYYREEENGRGNFPPRFSGLQFPNYSSELNVNALELDDSALYLCASSLVPGWDTDTQYFGPGTRLTVL.

The chain is built from TRBV9 and TRBJ1-2; 9 bases match TRBD1. After removal of 0 bases from V and 3 bases from J, the junction contained 3 bases not matched to a gene. The V gene's germline CDR1 is SGDLS and CDR2 YYNGEE. This CDR3 spans 15 amino acids. As DNA, the CDR3 is TGTGCCAGCAGCGTAGGGGGGACAGGGCACTATGGCTACACCTTC. It encodes CASSVGGTGHYGYTF. Based on the CDR3 plus reference TRBV9 and TRBJ1-2, the full variable domain is DSGVTQTPKHLITATGQRVTLRCSPRSGDLSVYWYQQSLDQGLQFLIQYYNGEERAKGNILERFSAQQFPDLHSELNLSSLELGDSALYFCASSVGGTGHYGYTFGSGTRLTVV.

CDR3 amino acids: CASIPSVGNTIYF. The CDR3 DNA follows: TGTGCCAGCATTCCTTCCGTTGGAAACACCATATATTTT. V gene TRBV28 combines with J gene TRBJ1-3; no clear D gene. Germline V lookup: CDR1 MDHEN, CDR2 SYDVKM. The V end was cut by 7 bases, the J end by 3 bases, with 10 bases between. The length of the CDR3 is 13 residues.

The chain links TRBV5-4 to TRBJ1-5, with D uncertain. CDR3 length equals 13 residues. Germline V CDR1 and CDR2: SGHNT, YYREEE (reference sequence). Trimming pared 3 bases from V and 6 bases from J, leaving 10 bases between. CDR3 nucleotides: TGTGCCAGCAGCTCAACTCTTGGTCAGCCCCAGCATTTT. Translation gives CASSSTLGQPQHF.

The gene calls are TRBV5-1 and TRBJ2-5; possibly TRBD1 for D (6 bases). Trimming stripped 1 base from V and 6 bases from J, with 13 bases between. The germline gives CDR1 SGHRS, CDR2 YFSETQ. CDR3 length: 14 amino acids. The DNA for the CDR3 is TGCGCCAGCAGCTTGAAGGCAGGGGAGAAGACCCAGTACTTC. Translating gives CASSLKAGEKTQYF.